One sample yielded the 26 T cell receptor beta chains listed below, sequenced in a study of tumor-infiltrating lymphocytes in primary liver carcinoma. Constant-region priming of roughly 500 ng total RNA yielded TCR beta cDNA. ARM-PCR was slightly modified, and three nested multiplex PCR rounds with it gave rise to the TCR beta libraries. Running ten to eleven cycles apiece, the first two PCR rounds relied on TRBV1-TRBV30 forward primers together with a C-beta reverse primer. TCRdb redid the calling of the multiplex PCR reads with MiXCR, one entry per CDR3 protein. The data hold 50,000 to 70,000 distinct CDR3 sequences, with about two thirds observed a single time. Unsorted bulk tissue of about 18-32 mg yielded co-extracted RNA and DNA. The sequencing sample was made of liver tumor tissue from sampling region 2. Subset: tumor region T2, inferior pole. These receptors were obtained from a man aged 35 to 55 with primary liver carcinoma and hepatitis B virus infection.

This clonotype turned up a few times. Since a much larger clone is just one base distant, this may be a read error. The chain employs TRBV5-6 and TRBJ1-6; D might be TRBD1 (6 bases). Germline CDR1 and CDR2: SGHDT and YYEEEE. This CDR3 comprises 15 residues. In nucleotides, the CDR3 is TGTGACAGCAGCTTGGTTGGACAGCGCAATTCACCCCTCCACTTT. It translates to CDSSLVGQRNSPLHF.

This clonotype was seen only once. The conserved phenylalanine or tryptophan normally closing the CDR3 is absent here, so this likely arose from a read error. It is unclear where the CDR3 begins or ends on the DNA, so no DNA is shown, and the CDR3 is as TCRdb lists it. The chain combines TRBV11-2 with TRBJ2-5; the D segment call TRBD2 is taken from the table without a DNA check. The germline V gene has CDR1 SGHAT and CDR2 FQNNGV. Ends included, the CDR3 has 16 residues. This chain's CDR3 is CANCQTPGGGKETRYL.

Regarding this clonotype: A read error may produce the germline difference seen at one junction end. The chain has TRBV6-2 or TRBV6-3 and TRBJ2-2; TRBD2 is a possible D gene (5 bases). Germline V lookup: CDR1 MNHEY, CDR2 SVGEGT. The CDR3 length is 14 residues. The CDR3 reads CASSFSGSPGELFF. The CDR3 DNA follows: TGTGCTAGCAGTTTCTCGGGGTCCCCCGGTGAGCTGTTTTTT.

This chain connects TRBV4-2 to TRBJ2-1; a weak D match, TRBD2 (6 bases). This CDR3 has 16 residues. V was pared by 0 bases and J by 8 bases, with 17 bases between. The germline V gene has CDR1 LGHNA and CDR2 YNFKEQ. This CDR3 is CASSQDGGRTYDEQFF. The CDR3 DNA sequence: TGTGCCAGCAGCCAAGATGGGGGGAGGACTTACGATGAGCAGTTCTTC.

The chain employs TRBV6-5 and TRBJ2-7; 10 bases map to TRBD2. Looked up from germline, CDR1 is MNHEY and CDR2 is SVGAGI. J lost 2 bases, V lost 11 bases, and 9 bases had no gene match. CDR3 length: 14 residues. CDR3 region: CACSTSGTAYEQYF. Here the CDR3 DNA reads TGTGCCTGCTCTACTAGCGGGACGGCCTACGAGCAGTACTTC.

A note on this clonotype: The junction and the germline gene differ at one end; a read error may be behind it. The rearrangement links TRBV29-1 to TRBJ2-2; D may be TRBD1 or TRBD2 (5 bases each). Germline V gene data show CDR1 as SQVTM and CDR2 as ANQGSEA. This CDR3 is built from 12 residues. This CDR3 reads CSVLPDTGELFF. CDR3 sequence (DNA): TGCAGCGTGCTTCCGGACACCGGGGAGTTGTTTTTT.

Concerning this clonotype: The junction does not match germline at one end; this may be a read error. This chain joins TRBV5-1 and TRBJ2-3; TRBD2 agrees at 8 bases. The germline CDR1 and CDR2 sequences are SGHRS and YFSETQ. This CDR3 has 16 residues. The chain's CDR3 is CASSLRAGDRGDTQYF. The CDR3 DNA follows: TGCGCCAGCAGCTTGCGAGCGGGGGATCGGGGAGATACGCAGTACTTT.

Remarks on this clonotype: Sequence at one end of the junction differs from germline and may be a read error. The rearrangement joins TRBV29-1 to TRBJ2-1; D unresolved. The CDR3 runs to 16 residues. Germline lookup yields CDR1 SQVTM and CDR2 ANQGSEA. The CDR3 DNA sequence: TGCAGCGTTGAAGATTCTGGCAGGACCACCTACAATGAGCAATTCTTC. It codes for CSVEDSGRTTYNEQFF.

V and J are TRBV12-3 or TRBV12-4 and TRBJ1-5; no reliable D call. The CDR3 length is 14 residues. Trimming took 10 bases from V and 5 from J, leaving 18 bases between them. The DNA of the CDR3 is TGTGCCAACTGGAGAGAGGTTGGGGATCAGCCCCAGCATTTT. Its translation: CANWREVGDQPQHF.

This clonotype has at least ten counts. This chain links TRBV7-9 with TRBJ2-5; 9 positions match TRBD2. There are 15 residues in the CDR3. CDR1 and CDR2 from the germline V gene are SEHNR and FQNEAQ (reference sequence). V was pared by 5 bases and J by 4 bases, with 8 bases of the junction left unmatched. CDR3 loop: CASSRTSEGLETQYF. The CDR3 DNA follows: TGTGCCAGCAGCAGGACTAGCGAGGGCCTAGAGACCCAGTACTTC.

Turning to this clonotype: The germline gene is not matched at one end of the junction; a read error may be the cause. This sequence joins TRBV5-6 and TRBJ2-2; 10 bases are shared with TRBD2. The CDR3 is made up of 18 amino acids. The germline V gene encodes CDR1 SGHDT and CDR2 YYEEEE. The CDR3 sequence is CPSGKGGQLAGLTGELFF. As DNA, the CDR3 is TGTCCCAGCGGCAAGGGGGGTCAACTAGCGGGGTTGACCGGGGAGCTGTTTTTT.

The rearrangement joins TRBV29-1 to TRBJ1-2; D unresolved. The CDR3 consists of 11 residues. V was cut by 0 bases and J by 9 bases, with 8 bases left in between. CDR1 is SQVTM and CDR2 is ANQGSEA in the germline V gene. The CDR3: CSVEDQTSYTF. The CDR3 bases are TGCAGCGTTGAAGATCAGACCAGCTACACCTTC. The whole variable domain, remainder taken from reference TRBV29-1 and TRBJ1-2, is SAVISQKPSRDICQRGTSLTIQCQVDSQVTMMFWYRQQPGQSLTLIATANQGSEATYESGFVIDKFPISRPNLTFSTLTVSNMSPEDSSIYLCSVEDQTSYTFGSGTRLTVV.

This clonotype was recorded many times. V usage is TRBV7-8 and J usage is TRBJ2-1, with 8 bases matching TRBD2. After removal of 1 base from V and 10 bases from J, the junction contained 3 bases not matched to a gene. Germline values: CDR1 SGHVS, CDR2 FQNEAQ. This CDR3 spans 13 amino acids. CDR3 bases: TGTGCCAGCAGCTTAGTCGGGAGGGGAGAGCAGTTCTTC. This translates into CASSLVGRGEQFF.

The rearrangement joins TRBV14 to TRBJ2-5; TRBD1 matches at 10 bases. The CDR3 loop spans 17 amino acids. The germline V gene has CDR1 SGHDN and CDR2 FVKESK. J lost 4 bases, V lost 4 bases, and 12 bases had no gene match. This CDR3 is CASSPTTGQGTGETQYF. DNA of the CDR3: TGTGCCAGCAGCCCGACCACGGGACAGGGGACGGGAGAGACCCAGTACTTC.

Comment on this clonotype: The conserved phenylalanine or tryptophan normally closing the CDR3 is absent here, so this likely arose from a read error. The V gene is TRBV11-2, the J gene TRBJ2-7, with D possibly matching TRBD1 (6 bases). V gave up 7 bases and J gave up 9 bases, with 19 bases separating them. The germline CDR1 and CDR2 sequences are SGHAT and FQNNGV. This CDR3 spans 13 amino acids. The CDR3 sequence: CASNLAGVGGQYL. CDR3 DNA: TGTGCCAGCAATCTTGCAGGGGTTGGCGGGCAGTACCTC.

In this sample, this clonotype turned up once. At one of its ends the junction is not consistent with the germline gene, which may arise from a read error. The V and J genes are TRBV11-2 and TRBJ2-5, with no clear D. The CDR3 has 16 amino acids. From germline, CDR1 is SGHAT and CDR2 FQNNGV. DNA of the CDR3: TGTGTCAGCAGCCAAGCTCCTGGTGGGTGGAAAGAGACCCAGTACTTC. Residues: CVSSQAPGGWKETQYF.

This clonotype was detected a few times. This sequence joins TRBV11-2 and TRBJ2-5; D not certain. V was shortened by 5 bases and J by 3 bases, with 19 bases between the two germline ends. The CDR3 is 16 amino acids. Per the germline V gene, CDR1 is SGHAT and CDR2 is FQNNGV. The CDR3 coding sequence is TGTGCCAGCAGCCAAACACACGGCGGTGGGAAAGAGACCCAGTACTTC. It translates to CASSQTHGGGKETQYF.

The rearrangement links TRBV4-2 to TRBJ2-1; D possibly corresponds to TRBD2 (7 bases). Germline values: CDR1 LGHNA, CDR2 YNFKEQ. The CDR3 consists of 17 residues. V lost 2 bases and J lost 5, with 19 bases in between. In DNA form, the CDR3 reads TGTGCCAGCAGCCAACTGAGGGGGAGGGCCGTCAACAATGAGCAGTTCTTC. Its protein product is CASSQLRGRAVNNEQFF.

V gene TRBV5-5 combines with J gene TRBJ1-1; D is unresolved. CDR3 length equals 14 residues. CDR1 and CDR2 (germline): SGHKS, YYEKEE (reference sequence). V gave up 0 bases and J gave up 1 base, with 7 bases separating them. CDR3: CASSLGFTNTEAFF. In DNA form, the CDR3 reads TGTGCCAGCAGCTTGGGATTCACGAACACTGAAGCTTTCTTT.

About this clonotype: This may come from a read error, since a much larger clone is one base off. CDR3 amino acids: CAISPTTGAFTDTQYF. The CDR3 DNA reads as TGTGCCATCAGCCCTACGACAGGGGCCTTCACAGATACGCAGTATTTT. The rearrangement links TRBV7-9 to TRBJ2-3; 8 bases are shared with TRBD1. Germline CDR1 reads SEHNR; CDR2 reads FQNEAQ (reference sequence). CDR3 length: 16 amino acids. The variable domain in full, completed from reference TRBV7-9 and TRBJ2-3, reads DTGVSQNPRHKITKRGQNVTFRCDPISEHNRLYWYRQTLGQGPEFLTYFQNEAQLEKSRLLSDRFSAERPKGSFSTLEIQRTEQGDSAMYLCAISPTTGAFTDTQYFGPGTRLTVL.

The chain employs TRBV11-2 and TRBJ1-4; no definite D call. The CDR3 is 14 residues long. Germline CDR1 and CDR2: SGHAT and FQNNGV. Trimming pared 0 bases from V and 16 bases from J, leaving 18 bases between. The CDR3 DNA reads TGTGCCAGCAGCTTAGATCTTGGCGGGCTCAGGCAGTTTTTT. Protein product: CASSLDLGGLRQFF.

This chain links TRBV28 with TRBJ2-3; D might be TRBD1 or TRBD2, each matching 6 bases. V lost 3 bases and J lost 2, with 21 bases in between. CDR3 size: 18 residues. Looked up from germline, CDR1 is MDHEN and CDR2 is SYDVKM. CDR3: CASSFLRRRDTDTDTQYF. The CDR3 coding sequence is TGTGCCAGCAGTTTCCTACGGCGGAGGGACACCGACACAGATACGCAGTATTTT.

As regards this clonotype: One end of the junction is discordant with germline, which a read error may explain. CDR3 protein: CSVEDGHHDGQYF. The CDR3 nucleotides read TGCAGCGTAGAAGACGGGCACCACGACGGGCAGTACTTC. V gene TRBV29-1 combines with J gene TRBJ2-7; D unresolved. Germline loops: CDR1 SQVTM, CDR2 ANQGSEA. The CDR3 spans 13 residues.

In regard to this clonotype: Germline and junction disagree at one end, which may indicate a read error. CDR3 sequence (DNA): TGTGCCAGCACCGAATGGGCCAGAGGACCGAAGACCGGGGAGTTGTTTTTT. Amino acid sequence: CASTEWARGPKTGELFF. The V and J genes are TRBV6-1 and TRBJ2-2; TRBD2 is a possible D gene (5 bases). This CDR3 spans 17 amino acids. Germline CDR1 and CDR2: MNHNS and SASEGT.

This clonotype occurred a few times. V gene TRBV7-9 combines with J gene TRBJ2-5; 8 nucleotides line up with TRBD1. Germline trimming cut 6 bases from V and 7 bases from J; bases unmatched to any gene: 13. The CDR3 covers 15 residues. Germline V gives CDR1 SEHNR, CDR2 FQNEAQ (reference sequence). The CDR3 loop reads CASRVWSVGTGTQYF. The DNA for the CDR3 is TGTGCCAGCAGGGTATGGTCGGTAGGGACAGGGACCCAGTACTTC.

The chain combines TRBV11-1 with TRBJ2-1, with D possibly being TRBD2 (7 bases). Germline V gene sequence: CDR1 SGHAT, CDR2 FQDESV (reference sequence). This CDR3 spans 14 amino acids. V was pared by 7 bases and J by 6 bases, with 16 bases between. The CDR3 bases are TGTGCCAGCAACTTGGGAGGGGGAGCCAATGAGCAGTTCTTC. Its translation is CASNLGGGANEQFF.